This TCR beta chain is drawn from a study of shared clonotypes between healthy human individuals. The wider study: There were three CD4 naive, three CD4 memory, two CD8 naive and one CD8 memory plates per donor. Notes on the study in general: Only blood was sampled; tissue repertoires likely differ. It was the few donors that limited the genetic and exposure-history diversity represented.

An approximately 200 ng quantity of DNA, approximately 29,000 T cell genomes, went into the sorted-subset replicate PCRs. Sequencing was performed with immunoSEQ multiplex PCR; in TCRdb, only in-frame clones are kept and a portion is missing. This table has around 560,000 clones, 85% to 95% appearing once. Positively selected for CCR7, the CD45RO-negative cells used as naive CD8 cells excluded terminally differentiated effector memory CD45RA+ cells. In the case of this clone: As yet, its antigen is unknown.

Germline-derived CDR1 and CDR2 are MDHEN and SYDVKM. The CDR3 spans 16 residues. V was trimmed by 3 bases and J by 3 bases, leaving 14 bases between them. The receptor's source is a woman aged 30 to 39 in good health. The chain couples TRBV28 to TRBJ2-2, with D perhaps TRBD2 (5 bases). Sequenced material: naive CD8+ T cells sorted from blood. CDR3 sequence reads: CASSFRPSRHTGELFF. As DNA, the CDR3 is TGTGCCAGCAGTTTTAGGCCTAGCCGACACACCGGGGAGCTGTTTTTT. Filled out from reference TRBV28 and TRBJ2-2, the complete variable domain reads DVKVTQSSRYLVKRTGEKVFLECVQDMDHENMFWYRQDPGLGLRLIYFSYDVKMKEKGDIPEGYSVSREKKERFSLILESASTNQTSMYLCASSFRPSRHTGELFFGEGSRLTVL.